Presented here are 29 T cell receptor beta chains from one specimen sequenced in a study of long-term antiretroviral therapy in people with HIV. Version v3.0 of the immunoSEQ assay was performed at survey level. Profiling relied on immunoSEQ multiplex PCR, and the TCRdb table lists in-frame clones only, not all of them. The sample consists of about 16,000 clones, roughly 94% of them appearing once. Source: unsorted PBMCs, taken nearly 6.5 years after starting antiretroviral therapy. These receptors were collected from a woman between 50 and 59 years old with HIV.

The genes are TRBV6-5 and TRBJ2-1; 9 bases align to TRBD2. Germline CDR1 MNHEY, CDR2 SVGAGI. J was trimmed by 4 bases and V by 6 bases; bases with no gene match: 7. There are 15 residues in the CDR3. CDR3 region: CASSPIAGAYNEQFF. The CDR3 coding sequence is TGTGCCAGCAGCCCTATAGCGGGAGCTTACAATGAGCAGTTCTTC.

The V and J genes are TRBV7-2 and TRBJ2-1; a weak D match, TRBD2 (5 bases). The germline CDR1 and CDR2 sequences are SGHTA and FQGNSA. V lost 5 bases and J lost 9, with 11 bases in between. This CDR3 comprises 12 residues. The CDR3 DNA sequence: TGTGCCAGCAGCGCCCAGGAGGCTGAGCAGTTCTTC. Amino acids: CASSAQEAEQFF.

CDR3 in DNA: TGTGCCAGCAGCCCTGGCCTCCACTACGAGCAGTACTTC. As protein: CASSPGLHYEQYF. J is TRBJ2-7 and V is TRBV6-6; no firm D call. V dropped 6 bases and J dropped 3 bases, with 12 bases sitting between them. The CDR3 consists of 13 residues. Germline loops: CDR1 MNHNY, CDR2 SVGAGI (reference sequence).

The chain links TRBV9 to TRBJ2-2, with D perhaps matching TRBD1 (7 bases). The CDR3 covers 17 residues. Germline V gene lookup returns CDR1 SGDLS and CDR2 YYNGEE. Trimming cost V 7 bases and J 7 bases, with 26 bases left between them. The CDR3 DNA sequence: TGTGCCAGCGCGCCCCCCTTCAAGGGGGCGCGGGACGGGGAGCTGTTTTTT. Translated, it gives CASAPPFKGARDGELFF.

This clone has only one observation. J is TRBJ2-7 and V is TRBV2; 11 bases match TRBD2. The germline V gene has CDR1 SNHLY and CDR2 FYNNEI. Trimming removed 7 bases from V and 2 bases from J; junction bases left unmatched: 4. The CDR3 is 14 residues long. Here the CDR3 DNA reads TGTGCCAGCACCCTAGCGGGAGGACCCTACGAGCAGTACTTC. Amino acids: CASTLAGGPYEQYF.

This chain links TRBV4-3 with TRBJ2-6; D unclear. Germline V lookup: CDR1 LGHNA, CDR2 YSLEER. Trimming removed 2 bases at V and 0 bases at J, with 8 bases between. CDR3 length equals 16 residues. CDR3 in DNA: TGCGCCAGCAGCCAATATTTCGCCTCTGGGGCCAACGTCCTGACTTTC. Translating it yields CASSQYFASGANVLTF.

The chain links TRBV5-1 to TRBJ2-1; 16 nucleotides align to TRBD2. The J segment lost 4 bases and the V segment lost 2 bases, leaving 9 bases of the junction unmatched. There are 19 residues in the CDR3. The germline V gene encodes CDR1 SGHRS and CDR2 YFSETQ. The CDR3 here is CASSFSGLAGGTGYNEQFF. The DNA of the CDR3 is TGCGCCAGCAGCTTCTCGGGACTAGCGGGAGGGACCGGATACAATGAGCAGTTCTTC.

This chain connects TRBV11-2 to TRBJ2-2, with D unresolved. This CDR3 has 12 residues. The germline V gene encodes CDR1 SGHAT and CDR2 FQNNGV. Deletions cut 1 base from V and 8 bases from J, with 5 bases between. DNA of the CDR3: TGTGCCAGCAGCTTAGGAGTTGGGGAGCTGTTTTTT. It is translated as CASSLGVGELFF.

This chain joins TRBV6-1 and TRBJ1-2; 7 bases match TRBD1. From germline, CDR1 is MNHNS and CDR2 SASEGT. Trimming at V came to 0 bases and at J to 0 bases, leaving 1 base not matched to a gene. The CDR3 runs 15 residues. The chain's CDR3 is CASSEAGTANYGYTF. DNA of the CDR3: TGTGCCAGCAGTGAAGCGGGGACAGCTAACTATGGCTACACCTTC.

The table lists this clone with a few counts. The J gene is TRBJ1-2, the V gene TRBV11-2; D perhaps matches TRBD1 (5 bases). This CDR3 is built from 14 residues. V was cut by 5 bases and J by 4 bases, with 14 bases left in between. The V gene's germline CDR1 is SGHAT and CDR2 FQNNGV. The CDR3 DNA reads as TGTGCCAGCAGCCCGGCGGGCAGGGCCTATGGCTACACCTTC. Translated: CASSPAGRAYGYTF.

The chain carries TRBV7-6 and TRBJ1-1; 12 nucleotides agree with TRBD1. Germline V gives CDR1 SGHVS, CDR2 FNYEAQ. V shed 6 bases, J shed 0 bases, and the junction held 8 bases outside the gene matches. The CDR3 extends over 17 amino acids. CDR3 nucleotide sequence: TGTGCCAGCAGATCGCCGGGACAGGGGGCGGTGAACACTGAAGCTTTCTTT. Protein product: CASRSPGQGAVNTEAFF.

The rearrangement joins TRBV6-6 to TRBJ2-7, with 9 bases lining up with TRBD2. Germline lookup yields CDR1 MNHNY and CDR2 SVGAGI (reference sequence). V gave up 0 bases and J gave up 0 bases; unmatched junction bases: 0. The CDR3 sequence is 15 residues long. The CDR3 here is CASSYSSGSSYEQYF. CDR3 bases: TGTGCCAGCAGTTACTCTAGCGGGAGCTCCTACGAGCAGTACTTC.

This chain connects TRBV7-2 to TRBJ2-5; D is possibly TRBD1 or TRBD2 (5 bases each). Germline CDR1 and CDR2: SGHTA and FQGNSA. V was pared by 1 base and J by 2 bases, with 8 bases between. CDR3 size: 14 residues. CDR3 region: CASSLGGNQETQYF. In DNA form, the CDR3 reads TGTGCCAGCAGCTTAGGGGGGAATCAAGAGACCCAGTACTTC.

The V gene is TRBV28, the J gene TRBJ1-5, with D possibly being TRBD1 (5 bases). The V end lost 5 bases, the J end lost 9 bases, and 17 bases lay between the germline ends. CDR3 length equals 14 residues. CDR1 MDHEN and CDR2 SYDVKM come from the germline V gene. The CDR3 loop reads CASSNNRPISPQHF. CDR3 nucleotides: TGTGCCAGCAGTAACAACAGGCCAATATCGCCCCAGCATTTT. Supplemented by reference TRBV28 and TRBJ1-5, the full variable domain reads DVKVTQSSRYLVKRTGEKVFLECVQDMDHENMFWYRQDPGLGLRLIYFSYDVKMKEKGDIPEGYSVSREKKERFSLILESASTNQTSMYLCASSNNRPISPQHFGDGTRLSIL.

The J gene is TRBJ2-1, the V gene TRBV29-1; a weak D match, TRBD2 (6 bases). V lost 8 bases and J lost 4, with 30 bases in between. The CDR3 loop spans 18 amino acids. Germline V gene sequence: CDR1 SQVTM, CDR2 ANQGSEA. CDR3 DNA: TGCAGCTTCCGAAAAGCTGAGCCTGGGCTAGCGCTGTACAATGAGCAGTTCTTC. Translation: CSFRKAEPGLALYNEQFF.

The V call is TRBV19, the J call TRBJ2-7, with D perhaps TRBD2 (6 bases). Germline V lookup: CDR1 LNHDA, CDR2 SQIVND (reference sequence). The CDR3 length is 15 residues. V was shortened by 3 bases and J by 3 bases, with 15 bases between the two germline ends. CDR3 amino acids: CASSIVGGTSYEQYF. CDR3 in DNA: TGTGCCAGTAGTATTGTGGGCGGGACGAGCTACGAGCAGTACTTC. Drawing the rest from reference TRBV19 and TRBJ2-7, the complete variable domain is DGGITQSPKYLFRKEGQNVTLSCEQNLNHDAMYWYRQDPGQGLRLIYYSQIVNDFQKGDIAEGYSVSREKKESFPLTVTSAQKNPTAFYLCASSIVGGTSYEQYFGPGTRLTVT.

The gene calls are TRBV5-1 and TRBJ2-5, with TRBD2 as a possible D gene (7 bases). V gave up 4 bases and J gave up 1 base, with 11 bases separating them. The length of the CDR3 is 14 residues. CDR1 SGHRS and CDR2 YFSETQ come from the germline V gene. The CDR3 nucleotides are TGCGCCAGCAGCCGAGGGGGGGGCCAAGAGACCCAGTACTTC. It is translated as CASSRGGGQETQYF.

The rearrangement uses TRBV10-3 and TRBJ2-7; 7 bases line up with TRBD2. The CDR3 is 16 residues long. In germline, CDR1 is ENHRY, CDR2 SYGVKD. V lost 3 bases to trimming and J lost 2 bases; unmatched junction nucleotides: 10. CDR3 sequence (DNA): TGTGCCATCAGTGAACCTAGCGGAATACCTCCCTACGAGCAGTACTTC. It yields the protein CAISEPSGIPPYEQYF.

CDR3 region: CASSLIEGEYEKLFF. The CDR3 DNA is TGTGCCAGCAGCTTGATCGAAGGGGAGTATGAAAAACTGTTTTTT. This chain links TRBV5-5 with TRBJ1-4; maybe TRBD1 (5 bases). V was cut by 1 base and J by 6 bases, with 13 bases left in between. The CDR3 loop spans 15 amino acids. Per the germline V gene, CDR1 is SGHKS and CDR2 is YYEKEE (reference sequence).

This chain uses TRBV11-3 with TRBJ1-1; maybe TRBD1 (5 bases). Trimming took 1 base from V and 3 from J, leaving 6 bases between them. This CDR3 has 13 amino acids. Germline V CDR1 and CDR2: SGHNT, YENEEA. For the CDR3, the DNA is TGTGCCAGCAGCTTAGGACAGCACACTGAAGCTTTCTTT. Its translation: CASSLGQHTEAFF. Full variable domain (rest looked up from reference TRBV11-3 and TRBJ1-1): EAGVVQSPRYKIIEKKQPVAFWCNPISGHNTLYWYLQNLGQGPELLIRYENEEAVDDSQLPKDRFSAERLKGVDSTLKIQPAELGDSAVYLCASSLGQHTEAFFGQGTRLTVV.

The chain joins TRBV19 to TRBJ1-5; the match to TRBD1 covers 7 bases. Losses at the gene ends were 9 bases for V and 1 base for J; bases not matched to a gene: 12. This CDR3 comprises 16 residues. Germline-derived CDR1 and CDR2 are LNHDA and SQIVND (reference sequence). The CDR3 protein is CASTRLDRVSNQPQHF. In DNA, the CDR3 is TGTGCCAGCACCAGGTTAGACAGGGTAAGCAATCAGCCCCAGCATTTT.

This chain joins TRBV5-1 and TRBJ2-3, with D possibly matching TRBD2 (6 bases). Looked up from germline, CDR1 is SGHRS and CDR2 is YFSETQ. The V and J ends lost 2 bases and 5 bases respectively, with 18 bases between them. This CDR3 comprises 16 residues. CDR3 sequence: CASSFIYGGAQDTQYF. The CDR3 coding sequence is TGCGCCAGCAGCTTTATTTATGGCGGGGCCCAAGATACGCAGTATTTT.

V is TRBV28 and J is TRBJ1-5; 8 positions match TRBD1. Germline V gene data show CDR1 as MDHEN and CDR2 as SYDVKM. The J segment lost 6 bases and the V segment lost 6 bases, leaving 7 bases of the junction unmatched. CDR3 length: 14 amino acids. This chain's CDR3 is CASRRAGGGQPQHF. The CDR3 bases are TGTGCCAGCAGACGGGCAGGGGGCGGTCAGCCCCAGCATTTT.

The gene calls are TRBV7-6 and TRBJ2-5; 8 bases map to TRBD1. Germline V gives CDR1 SGHVS, CDR2 FNYEAQ. The trim removed 4 bases at V and 5 bases at J, leaving 6 bases unmatched. The CDR3 sequence is 14 residues long. Here the CDR3 DNA reads TGTGCCAGCAGCTCCGGACAGGGTGAGGAGACCCAGTACTTC. It specifies CASSSGQGEETQYF.

V and J are TRBV14 and TRBJ2-5, with a possible D match to TRBD2 (6 bases). Per the germline V gene, CDR1 is SGHDN and CDR2 is FVKESK. V shed 4 bases and J shed 5 bases, with 23 bases lying between them. The CDR3 sequence is 17 residues long. CDR3 residues: CASSLLRDSQTAETQYF. The DNA of the CDR3 is TGTGCCAGCAGCCTACTCCGGGACTCCCAGACCGCGGAGACCCAGTACTTC.

This chain connects TRBV4-1 to TRBJ2-7; unclear D gene. Germline V lookup: CDR1 MGHRA, CDR2 YSYEKL. Trimming removed 1 base from V and 2 bases from J, with 12 bases in between. The CDR3 has 15 residues. The CDR3 DNA reads TGCGCCAGCAGCCAAGGATATAGTGGGACCTACGAGCAGTACTTC. Translation: CASSQGYSGTYEQYF.

A few counts support this clone. Mismatch with germline at one junction end may stem from a read error. The J gene is TRBJ2-2, the V gene TRBV4-1, with D tentatively TRBD1 or TRBD2 (5 bases each). CDR1 is MGHRA, CDR2 YSYEKL, per germline. CDR3 length equals 16 residues. The CDR3 DNA is TGCGCCAGCAGCCAAGACGTGGGGGTGAACGCCGGGGAGCTGTTTTTT. This translates into CASSQDVGVNAGELFF.

V is TRBV7-2 and J is TRBJ2-7; 11 bases match TRBD2. Per the germline V gene, CDR1 is SGHTA and CDR2 is FQGNSA. The CDR3 length is 14 residues. The V segment lost 10 bases and the J segment 0 bases; nucleotides outside the gene matches: 5. Here the CDR3 reads CATGTSGGSYEQYF. The CDR3 coding sequence is TGTGCCACCGGGACTAGCGGAGGCTCCTACGAGCAGTACTTC. The complete variable domain, with remaining parts taken from reference TRBV7-2 and TRBJ2-7, reads GAGVSQSPSNKVTEKGKDVELRCDPISGHTALYWYRQSLGQGLEFLIYFQGNSAPDKSGLPSDRFSAERTGGSVSTLTIQRTQQEDSAVYLCATGTSGGSYEQYFGPGTRLTVT.

The chain is built from TRBV6-6 and TRBJ1-1; D gene ambiguous. The CDR3 consists of 14 residues. The V gene lost 4 bases and the J gene lost 1 base, with 10 bases spanning the gap. CDR1 MNHNY and CDR2 SVGAGI come from the germline V gene (reference sequence). In nucleotides, the CDR3 is TGTGCCAGCAGTTTCTGGGCGGGGAACACTGAAGCTTTCTTT. This gives the protein CASSFWAGNTEAFF.